The text below deals with one T cell receptor (beta chain). CDR1 and CDR2 from the germline V gene are MNHEY and SMNVEV (reference sequence). Trimming cost V 3 bases and J 8 bases, with 17 bases left between them. The CDR3 is made up of 15 amino acids. Methods used by the authors: The authors estimated nucleated cell counts from reference gene primer amplification. TCRdb's copy holds only in-frame clones and misses some; the assay was immunoSEQ multiplex PCR. V, J and clone size derive from that table, while D and trimming were established from the DNA sequence. The table shows some 250,000 clones, with about 90% occurring only once. The source of the sample is a study of blood T cell repertoires in COVID-19. Study details: The study drew acute and convalescent COVID-19 samples from the United States, Italy and Spain. T cells, B-cell-depleted T cells, or PBMCs supplied cDNA or gDNA.

The receptor was isolated from a woman aged 25-40 years who had recovered from COVID-19. Specimen: peripheral blood. This sequence joins TRBV27 and TRBJ2-1; tentative D call: TRBD2 (6 bases). CDR3 DNA: TGTGCCAGCAGTTTCGGGTCCGGGAGAAGGGATGAGCAGTTCTTC. Translated: CASSFGSGRRDEQFF.